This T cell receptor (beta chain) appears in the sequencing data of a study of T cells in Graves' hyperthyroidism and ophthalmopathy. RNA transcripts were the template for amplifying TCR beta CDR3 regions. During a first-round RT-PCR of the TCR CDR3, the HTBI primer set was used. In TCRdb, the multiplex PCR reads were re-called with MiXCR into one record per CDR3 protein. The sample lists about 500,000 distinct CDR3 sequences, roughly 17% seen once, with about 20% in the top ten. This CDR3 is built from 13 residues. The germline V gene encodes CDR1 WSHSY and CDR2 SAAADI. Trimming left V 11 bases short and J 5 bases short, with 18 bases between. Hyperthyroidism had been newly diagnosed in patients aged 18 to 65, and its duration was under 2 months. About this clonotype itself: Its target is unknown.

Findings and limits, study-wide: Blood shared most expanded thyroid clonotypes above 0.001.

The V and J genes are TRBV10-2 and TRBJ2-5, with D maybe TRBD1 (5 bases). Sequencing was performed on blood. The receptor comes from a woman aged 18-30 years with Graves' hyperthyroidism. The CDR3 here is CAGQSVAGETQYF. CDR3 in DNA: TGCGCCGGACAAAGCGTAGCAGGCGAGACCCAGTACTTC.